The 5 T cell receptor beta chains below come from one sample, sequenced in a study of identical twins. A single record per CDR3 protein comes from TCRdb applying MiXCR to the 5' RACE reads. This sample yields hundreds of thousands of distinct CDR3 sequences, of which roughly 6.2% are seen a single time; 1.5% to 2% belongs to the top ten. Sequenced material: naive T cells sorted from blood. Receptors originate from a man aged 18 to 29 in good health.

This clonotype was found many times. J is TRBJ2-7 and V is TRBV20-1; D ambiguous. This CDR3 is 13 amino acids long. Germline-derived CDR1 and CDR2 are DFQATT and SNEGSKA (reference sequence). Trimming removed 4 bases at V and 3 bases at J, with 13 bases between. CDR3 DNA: TGCAGTGCTATTGCTCTGTGGGTCTACGAGCAGTACTTC. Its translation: CSAIALWVYEQYF.

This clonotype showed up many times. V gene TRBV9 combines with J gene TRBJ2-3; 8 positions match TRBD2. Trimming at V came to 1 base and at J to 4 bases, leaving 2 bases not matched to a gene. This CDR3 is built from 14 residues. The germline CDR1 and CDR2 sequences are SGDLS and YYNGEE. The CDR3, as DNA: TGTGCCAGCAGCGTAAGAGCGGGAGCAGATACGCAGTATTTT. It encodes CASSVRAGADTQYF.

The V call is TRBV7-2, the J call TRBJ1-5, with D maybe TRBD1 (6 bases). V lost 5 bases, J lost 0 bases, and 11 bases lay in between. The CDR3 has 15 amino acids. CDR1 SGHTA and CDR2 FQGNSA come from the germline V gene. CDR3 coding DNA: TGTGCCAGCAGCCCCAGGGGCTATAGCAATCAGCCCCAGCATTTT. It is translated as CASSPRGYSNQPQHF. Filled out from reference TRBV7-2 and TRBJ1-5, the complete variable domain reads GAGVSQSPSNKVTEKGKDVELRCDPISGHTALYWYRQSLGQGLEFLIYFQGNSAPDKSGLPSDRFSAERTGGSVSTLTIQRTQQEDSAVYLCASSPRGYSNQPQHFGDGTRLSIL.

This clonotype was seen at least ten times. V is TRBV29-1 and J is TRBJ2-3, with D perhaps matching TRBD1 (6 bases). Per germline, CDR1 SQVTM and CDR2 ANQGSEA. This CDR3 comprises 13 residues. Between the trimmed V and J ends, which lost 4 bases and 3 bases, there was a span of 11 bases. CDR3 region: CSVANRATDTQYF. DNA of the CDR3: TGCAGCGTTGCGAACAGGGCGACAGATACGCAGTATTTT.

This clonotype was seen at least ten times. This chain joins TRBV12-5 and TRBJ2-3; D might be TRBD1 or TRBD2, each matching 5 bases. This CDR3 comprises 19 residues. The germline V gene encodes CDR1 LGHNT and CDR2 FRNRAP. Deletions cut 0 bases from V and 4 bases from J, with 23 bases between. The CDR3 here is CASGLVTGGWSIMADTQYF. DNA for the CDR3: TGTGCTAGTGGTTTGGTAACAGGAGGCTGGTCCATTATGGCAGATACGCAGTATTTT.